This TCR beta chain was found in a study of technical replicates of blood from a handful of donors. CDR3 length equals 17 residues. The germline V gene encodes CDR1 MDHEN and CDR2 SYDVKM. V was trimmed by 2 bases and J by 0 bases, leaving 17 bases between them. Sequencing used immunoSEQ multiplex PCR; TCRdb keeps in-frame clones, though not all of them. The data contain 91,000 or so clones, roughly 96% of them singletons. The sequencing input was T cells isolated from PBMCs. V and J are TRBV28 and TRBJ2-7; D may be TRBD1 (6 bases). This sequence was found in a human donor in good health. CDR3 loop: CASSLTGFGTASYEQYF. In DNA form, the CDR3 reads TGTGCCAGCAGTTTAACAGGGTTTGGAACAGCCTCCTACGAGCAGTACTTC.